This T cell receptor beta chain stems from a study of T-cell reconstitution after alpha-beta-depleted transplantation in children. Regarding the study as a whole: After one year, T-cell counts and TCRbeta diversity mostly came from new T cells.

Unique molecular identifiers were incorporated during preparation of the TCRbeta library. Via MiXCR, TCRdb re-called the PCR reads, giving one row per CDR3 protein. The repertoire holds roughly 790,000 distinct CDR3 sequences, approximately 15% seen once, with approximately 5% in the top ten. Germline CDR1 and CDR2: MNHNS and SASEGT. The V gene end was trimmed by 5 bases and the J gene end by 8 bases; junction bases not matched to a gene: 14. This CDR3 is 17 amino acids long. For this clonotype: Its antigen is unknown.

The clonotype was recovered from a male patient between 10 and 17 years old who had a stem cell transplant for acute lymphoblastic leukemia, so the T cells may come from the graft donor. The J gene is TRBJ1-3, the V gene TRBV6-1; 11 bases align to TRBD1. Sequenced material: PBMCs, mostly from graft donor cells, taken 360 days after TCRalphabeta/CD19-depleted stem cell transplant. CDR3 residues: CASSRLSPGTGGDTIYF. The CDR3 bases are TGTGCCAGCAGTCGCCTTTCTCCCGGGACAGGGGGGGACACCATATATTTT.